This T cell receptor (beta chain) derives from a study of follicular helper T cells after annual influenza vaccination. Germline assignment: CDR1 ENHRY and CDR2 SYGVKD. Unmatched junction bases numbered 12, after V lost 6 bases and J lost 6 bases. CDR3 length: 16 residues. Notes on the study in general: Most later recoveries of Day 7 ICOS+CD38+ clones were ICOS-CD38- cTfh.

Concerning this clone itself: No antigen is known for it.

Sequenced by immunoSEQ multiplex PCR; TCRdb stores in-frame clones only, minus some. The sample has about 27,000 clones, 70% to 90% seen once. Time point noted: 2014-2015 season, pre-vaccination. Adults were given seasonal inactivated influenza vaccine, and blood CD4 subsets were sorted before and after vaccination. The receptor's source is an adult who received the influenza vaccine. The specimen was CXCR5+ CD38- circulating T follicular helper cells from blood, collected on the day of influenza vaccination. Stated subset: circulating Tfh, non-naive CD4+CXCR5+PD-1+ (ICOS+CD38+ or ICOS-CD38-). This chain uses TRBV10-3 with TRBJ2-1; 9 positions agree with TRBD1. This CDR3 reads CAISTGTGYPTNEQFF. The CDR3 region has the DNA TGTGCCATCAGCACCGGGACAGGGTATCCCACCAATGAGCAGTTCTTC.